This is a list of T cell receptor beta chains from one sample in a study of shared clonotypes between healthy human individuals. Profiling relied on immunoSEQ multiplex PCR, and the TCRdb table lists in-frame clones only, not all of them. The sample shows some 2,000,000 clones, roughly 95% of them seen only once. The source material was naive CD4+ T cells sorted from blood. These receptors were collected from a man between 18 and 29 years old in good health. Each CDR3 is given without its conserved first and last residue. Rows may omit the clone size; those that give it use once, few, many or a size class.

V	J	size	CDR3
TRBV27	TRBJ2-5	.	ASSPGQGVGETQY
TRBV6-1	TRBJ2-7	.	ASSGRTGMTYEQY
TRBV5-1	TRBJ2-7	.	ASSLAGQGSSYEQY
TRBV30	TRBJ2-7	.	AWTPGLAGNLHGEQY
TRBV2	TRBJ1-5	.	ASSRDAGAGSNQPQH
TRBV7-9	TRBJ1-2	.	ASSLELGASSYGYT
TRBV10-3	TRBJ1-4	.	AISESPGAEKLF
TRBV12-5	TRBJ2-2	.	ASSNTGELF
TRBV7-9	TRBJ1-2	once	ASSPQGYGYT
TRBV6-1	TRBJ2-7	.	ASIPSGGPYEQY
TRBV30	TRBJ2-3	.	AWSAGLAGGPDTQY
TRBV5-4	TRBJ2-3	.	ASSYAAPGQDTQY
TRBV18	TRBJ2-7	.	ASSPPGPDRHAYEQY
TRBV5-6	TRBJ1-1	.	ASSLIGTGNTEAF
TRBV19	TRBJ2-1	.	ASSISGQGAVASYNEQF
TRBV7-9	TRBJ1-4	few	ATSASNEKLF